Listed below are T cell receptor beta chains from one sample, sequenced in a study of regulatory T cells in long-lasting Graves disease. TCRdb processed the multiplex PCR reads anew with MiXCR; each CDR3 protein has one entry. The table shows fewer than 650,000 distinct CDR3 sequences, with about 15% occurring only once. This sample was shared with a second study, whose subject was T cells in Graves' hyperthyroidism and ophthalmopathy.

The starting material was peripheral blood mononuclear cells (PBMCs), obtained at new diagnosis, from a patient treated with antithyroid drugs. All receptors come from a woman aged 25 to 39 with Graves disease. CDR3s include the opening cysteine and the closing phenylalanine or tryptophan. The D gene is left open where the match is weak.

cdr3_aa: CASSLGQGRARLF
v_call: TRBV28
d_call: .

cdr3_aa: CASSHRPRLHNEQFF
v_call: TRBV4-1
d_call: .

cdr3_aa: CATSRVGLESEKLFF
v_call: TRBV15
d_call: .

cdr3_aa: CASSPYRIGQRDTEAFF
v_call: TRBV3-1
d_call: .

cdr3_aa: CASSPGQAGTEAFF
v_call: TRBV18
d_call: TRBD1

cdr3_aa: CASKDPLMNTEAFF
v_call: TRBV19
d_call: .

cdr3_aa: CASSLKAGATKQYF
v_call: TRBV28
d_call: .

cdr3_aa: CASVSPPVPGGQPQHF
v_call: TRBV12-3/TRBV12-4
d_call: .

cdr3_aa: CATSRDLSGMAYEQYF
v_call: TRBV15
d_call: TRBD2

cdr3_aa: CACRKSGNTIYF
v_call: TRBV30
d_call: .

cdr3_aa: CASREQGTHNSPLHF
v_call: TRBV7-2
d_call: .

cdr3_aa: CASSYSNRGNSPLHF
v_call: TRBV6-5
d_call: .

cdr3_aa: CASSPVSGTSGSHNEQFF
v_call: TRBV7-9
d_call: TRBD2

cdr3_aa: CSARDLGTGQFF
v_call: TRBV20-1
d_call: TRBD1

cdr3_aa: CASSLDGISNQPQHF
v_call: TRBV7-3
d_call: .

cdr3_aa: CASREGGQQLNTEAFF
v_call: TRBV12-3/TRBV12-4
d_call: TRBD1

cdr3_aa: CASSLVTLTVGTQYF
v_call: TRBV7-2
d_call: .

cdr3_aa: CSARPGSSSSPLHF
v_call: TRBV20-1
d_call: .

cdr3_aa: CASSPGRHTYEQYF
v_call: TRBV7-9
d_call: .

cdr3_aa: CASSLPRRQANQPQHF
v_call: TRBV10-3
d_call: .

cdr3_aa: CASSTSGPRHEQFF
v_call: TRBV27
d_call: .

cdr3_aa: CASEPPDRANYGYTF
v_call: TRBV28
d_call: TRBD1

cdr3_aa: CASRIRGINQPQHF
v_call: TRBV27
d_call: .

cdr3_aa: CAISEFGDYGYTF
v_call: TRBV10-3
d_call: .

cdr3_aa: CASSINGASTEAFF
v_call: TRBV28
d_call: .

cdr3_aa: CASSLMGFSLGEQYF
v_call: TRBV2
d_call: .

cdr3_aa: CASSSWTWGDEKLFF
v_call: TRBV28
d_call: .

cdr3_aa: CASSSNIVQGEAGTQYF
v_call: TRBV7-3
d_call: .

cdr3_aa: CASSLAGGSWEQYF
v_call: TRBV28
d_call: TRBD2

cdr3_aa: CASSFPIRAVAKNIQYF
v_call: TRBV28
d_call: .

cdr3_aa: CASSLFRGGETQYF
v_call: TRBV7-2
d_call: .

cdr3_aa: CSADSLYSTDTQYF
v_call: TRBV29-1
d_call: .

cdr3_aa: CASSLRQGGYDGYTF
v_call: TRBV7-2
d_call: TRBD1

cdr3_aa: CASSLDGQGKADTQYF
v_call: TRBV5-1
d_call: TRBD1

cdr3_aa: CASRPTESTDTQYF
v_call: TRBV6-1
d_call: .